This T cell receptor beta chain came from a study of shared clonotypes between healthy human individuals. The germline V gene has CDR1 SGHRS and CDR2 YFSETQ. This CDR3 has 15 residues. After removal of 6 bases from V and 3 bases from J, the junction contained 8 bases not matched to a gene. In the authors' methods: In the immunoSEQ data, sequences were junction-only and lacked quality scores, so filtering differed. Assay: immunoSEQ multiplex PCR; the TCRdb copy retains only in-frame clones and omits some. V and J calls and clone size follow that table, whereas D and trimming were derived from the DNA. The data hold fewer than 1.6 million clones, with around 98.5% observed a single time.

The chain uses TRBV5-1 and TRBJ2-1; 8 nucleotides line up with TRBD2. This sequence originates from a young man in good health. The specimen sequenced was naive CD4+ T cells sorted from blood. Specified subset: CD45RA+ positively selected. CDR3: CASKGSAGGYNEQFF. CDR3 bases: TGCGCCAGCAAAGGTTCGGCGGGAGGCTACAATGAGCAGTTCTTC.